This passage covers 3 T cell receptor beta chains from one sample sequenced in a study of identical twins. TCRdb re-analysed the 5' RACE reads in MiXCR, keeping a single row per CDR3 protein. The table lists 15,000 to 20,000 distinct CDR3 sequences, roughly 63% of them singletons. Material for sequencing was memory (CD45RO+) T cells sorted from blood. Receptor source: a woman aged 18-29 years in good health. This table probably holds off-target reads from a library built for another chain.

V and J are TRBV27 and TRBJ2-7, with 8 bases identical to TRBD1. The length of the CDR3 is 15 residues. Germline CDR1 reads MNHEY; CDR2 reads SMNVEV (reference sequence). Trimming at V came to 6 bases and at J to 10 bases, leaving 17 bases not matched to a gene. The CDR3 sequence is CASRWGEQGARRQYF. The CDR3, as DNA: TGTGCCAGCAGATGGGGAGAGCAGGGGGCTCGCCGACAGTACTTC.

This chain connects TRBV20-1 to TRBJ2-3, with D hard to call. The CDR3 has 13 amino acids. Germline V gives CDR1 DFQATT, CDR2 SNEGSKA (reference sequence). CDR3 nucleotides: TGCAGCCCCCTGCGGCCTAGCACAGATACGCAGTATTTT. Translating it yields CSPLRPSTDTQYF.

The chain combines TRBV20-1 with TRBJ2-1; TRBD1 or TRBD2 may be the D gene (5 bases each). This CDR3 has 16 residues. V lost 5 bases to trimming and J lost 7 bases, with 24 bases between them. Germline V gene lookup returns CDR1 DFQATT and CDR2 SNEGSKA (reference sequence). CDR3 region: CSAYSTGPKTKNEQFF. CDR3 in DNA: TGCAGTGCTTACTCGACGGGACCTAAAACCAAAAATGAGCAGTTCTTC.